The 12 T cell receptor beta chains presented below share a single source sample, sequenced in a study of CD8+ T cells in alopecia areata. Investigators isolated RNA and reverse transcribed it into cDNA to act as the sequencing template. Profiled with immunoSEQ multiplex PCR; TCRdb holds only in-frame clones, not every one. The profile shows roughly 210,000 clones, 40% to 55% of them singletons. Sample treatment: oral pan-JAK inhibitor, 5-10 mg twice daily. The material sequenced was CD4+ T cells sorted from blood, taken around week 36, from a patient treated with tofacitinib. These receptors were obtained from a human donor with alopecia areata.

This clone has just a few counts. V gene TRBV15 combines with J gene TRBJ2-7; 10 nucleotides match TRBD2. This CDR3 contains 17 residues. The ends lost 3 bases at V and 2 bases at J; junction bases unmatched: 10. Germline V CDR1 and CDR2: LNHNV, YYDKDF (reference sequence). Here the CDR3 DNA reads TGTGCCACCAGCAGGGATCTCCGACTAGCGGGTACCTACGAGCAGTACTTC. This encodes CATSRDLRLAGTYEQYF.

This rearrangement joins TRBV27 to TRBJ2-4; the D is unclear. The CDR3 totals 13 residues. The germline V and J ends were trimmed by 8 bases and 7 bases, with 15 bases remaining between them. From germline, CDR1 is MNHEY and CDR2 SMNVEV (reference sequence). DNA of the CDR3: TGTGCCAGCCGATGGGCTGCCGGGAACATTCAGTACTTC. It specifies CASRWAAGNIQYF.

The chain carries TRBV5-1 and TRBJ2-2; the match to TRBD1 covers 8 bases. Germline CDR1 SGHRS, CDR2 YFSETQ. V was clipped by 5 bases and J by 9 bases; unmatched bases: 9. The CDR3 sequence is 14 residues long. The CDR3 bases are TGCGCCAGCAGAGCGGACAGGGCGCACCGGGAGCTGTTTTTT. Translated: CASRADRAHRELFF. The full variable domain, with the rest looked up from reference TRBV5-1 and TRBJ2-2, is KAGVTQTPRYLIKTRGQQVTLSCSPISGHRSVSWYQQTPGQGLQFLFEYFSETQRNKGNFPGRFSGRQFSNSRSEMNVSTLELGDSALYLCASRADRAHRELFFGEGSRLTVL.

This clone was seen a few times. The CDR3 protein is CASSLSGGSYEQYF. CDR3 nucleotide sequence: TGTGCCAGCAGCTTATCAGGGGGCTCCTACGAGCAGTACTTC. The J gene is TRBJ2-7, the V gene TRBV7-9, with TRBD1 matching 7 bases. The CDR3 has 14 amino acids. With 2 bases clipped from V and 0 bases from J, the junction kept 1 base outside the gene matches. Germline CDR1 SEHNR, CDR2 FQNEAQ (reference sequence).

This clone has only a few counts. The chain is built from TRBV11-2 and TRBJ2-7, with a weak D call TRBD1 (5 bases). Trimming removed 5 bases from V and 4 bases from J, with 9 bases in between. Per the germline V gene, CDR1 is SGHAT and CDR2 is FQNNGV. CDR3 length: 12 residues. CDR3 in amino acids: CASSPDRYEQYF. The CDR3 nucleotides read TGTGCCAGCAGCCCCGACAGATACGAGCAGTACTTC.

This clone was seen repeatedly, ten times or more. The chain links TRBV5-1 to TRBJ2-7; D remains ambiguous. CDR1 and CDR2 (germline): SGHRS, YFSETQ. There are 11 residues in the CDR3. V gave up 5 bases and J gave up 5 bases, with 8 bases separating them. CDR3 coding DNA: TGCGCCAGCAGTTCCCGGGACGAGCAGTACTTC. Protein: CASSSRDEQYF.

This chain connects TRBV9 to TRBJ1-2; no reliable D call. The V gene's germline CDR1 is SGDLS and CDR2 YYNGEE. The CDR3 is 13 residues long. The V end was cut by 3 bases, the J end by 4 bases, with 10 bases between. In DNA, the CDR3 is TGTGCCAGCAGCGCCGGACGGGGCTATGGCTACACCTTC. This translates into CASSAGRGYGYTF.

This clone was counted a few times. Other DNA variants within this sample encode the same CDR3. The chain carries TRBV7-2 and TRBJ1-2; D not certain. This CDR3 contains 12 residues. Germline loops: CDR1 SGHTA, CDR2 FQGNSA. Trimming took 2 bases from V and 4 from J, leaving 5 bases between them. The CDR3 nucleotides read TGTGCCAGCAGCTTAAGGACCTATGGCTACACCTTC. Its translation: CASSLRTYGYTF. Full variable domain (remainder filled in from reference TRBV7-2 and TRBJ1-2): GAGVSQSPSNKVTEKGKDVELRCDPISGHTALYWYRQSLGQGLEFLIYFQGNSAPDKSGLPSDRFSAERTGGSVSTLTIQRTQQEDSAVYLCASSLRTYGYTFGSGTRLTVV.

CDR3 residues: CASSQDIPSYGYTF. CDR3 nucleotides: TGTGCCAGCAGCCAAGATATCCCCTCCTATGGCTACACCTTC. The rearrangement uses TRBV14 and TRBJ1-2; D call uncertain. The CDR3 is 14 amino acids. Germline V CDR1 and CDR2: SGHDN, FVKESK. The V end lost 0 bases, the J end lost 4 bases, and 9 bases lay between the germline ends.

The table lists this clone with a few counts. This specimen includes other DNA sequences encoding the same CDR3. The J gene is TRBJ1-2, the V gene TRBV27; perhaps TRBD1 as D (6 bases). CDR1 is MNHEY, CDR2 SMNVEV, per germline (reference sequence). The CDR3 extends over 12 amino acids. V lost 6 bases to trimming and J lost 4 bases, with 9 bases between them. In DNA, the CDR3 is TGTGCCAGCAGCCTACAGGGCTATGGCTACACCTTC. Its protein is CASSLQGYGYTF.

The CDR3 is CASNGRDLTDTQYF. CDR3 coding DNA: TGTGCCAGCAATGGGCGGGACCTCACAGATACGCAGTATTTT. This chain joins TRBV5-4 and TRBJ2-3; a possible D gene is TRBD2 (6 bases). Trimming pared 6 bases from V and 2 bases from J, leaving 13 bases between. Germline CDR1 and CDR2: SGHNT and YYREEE (reference sequence). CDR3 length equals 14 residues. The whole variable domain, filled in from reference TRBV5-4 and TRBJ2-3, reads ETGVTQSPTHLIKTRGQQVTLRCSSQSGHNTVSWYQQALGQGPQFIFQYYREEENGRGNFPPRFSGLQFPNYSSELNVNALELDDSALYLCASNGRDLTDTQYFGPGTRLTVL.

The J gene is TRBJ2-1, the V gene TRBV18; the D is unclear. Trimming left V 1 base short and J 5 bases short, with 6 bases between. CDR3 size: 13 residues. Germline V gives CDR1 KGHSH, CDR2 LQKENI. In DNA, the CDR3 is TGTGCCAGCTCACCACGGGCGGACAATGAGCAGTTCTTC. Protein sequence: CASSPRADNEQFF.